The T cell receptor (beta chain) under discussion was sequenced for a study of vaccination and CD4 T cells after COVID-19. Background on the study: Cultures acting as controls obtained a CEFX pool, an HIV-1 Nef pool, or no peptide.

Regarding this clonotype: Its antigen is not known.

This CDR3 contains 12 residues. Per germline, CDR1 SGHTA and CDR2 FQGTGA. V lost 5 bases and J 6 bases, leaving 8 bases between the germline ends. With the Oncomine TCR Beta short-read assay, DNA from cultured CD4+ T cells was sequenced. Using the QIAamp micro DNA kit, genomic DNA was extracted from the CD4+ T cells that had been cultured. TCRdb passed the PCR reads through MiXCR, listing each CDR3 protein once. In the table there are 6,200 or so distinct CDR3 sequences, approximately 31% of which are singletons. Treatment defined: roughly ten-day PBMC culture with coronavirus spike peptide pools or control peptides (ViraFEST assay). An unexposed donor provided the CD4+ T cells, which were collected before the COVID-19 pandemic (2011-2018). The ViraFEST method relied on peptide pools to expand antigen-specific T cells, followed by TCR sequencing.

Sample: CD4+ T cells from blood, cultured in vitro. V gene TRBV7-3 combines with J gene TRBJ2-1; no reliable D call. This TCR came from a human donor in good health. CDR3 region: CASSLHPNEQFF. In DNA, the CDR3 is TGTGCCAGCAGCCTTCATCCCAATGAGCAGTTCTTC.